Listed below are T cell receptor beta chains from one sample, sequenced in a study of cytomegalovirus exposure and HLA in healthy donors. Assay: immunoSEQ multiplex PCR; the TCRdb copy retains only in-frame clones and omits some. The repertoire holds about 110,000 clones, with just over 70% as singletons. The sequenced material came from PBMCs. The receptors come from a boy younger than 18 in good health and CMV-seronegative. CDR3s include the opening cysteine and the closing phenylalanine or tryptophan. The D gene is left open where the match is weak. For some rows the clone size is stated as once, few or many, or as a class when expanded; others skip it.

v_call: TRBV6-5
d_call: TRBD1
clone_size: NA
j_call: TRBJ2-5
cdr3_nt: TGTGCCAGCGAGGACAGGGGGAAAGAGACCCAGTACTTC
cdr3_aa: CASEDRGKETQYF

v_call: TRBV6-5
d_call: TRBD1
clone_size: NA
j_call: TRBJ2-1
cdr3_nt: TGTGCCAGCAGTTACCGGGACAGGGGTTTCTATGAGCAGTTCTTC
cdr3_aa: CASSYRDRGFYEQFF

v_call: TRBV19
d_call: NA
clone_size: once
j_call: TRBJ2-1
cdr3_nt: TGTGCCAGTAGTATTGTTCGGCAGGGGTGGTACAATGAGCAGTTCTTC
cdr3_aa: CASSIVRQGWYNEQFF

v_call: TRBV18
d_call: TRBD1
clone_size: NA
j_call: TRBJ1-1
cdr3_nt: TGTGCCAGCTCACCCAAACAGGGGGCGGCCACTGAAGCTTTCTTT
cdr3_aa: CASSPKQGAATEAFF

v_call: TRBV5-1
d_call: NA
clone_size: NA
j_call: TRBJ2-3
cdr3_nt: TGCGCCAGCAGAGCGGACACAGATACGCAGTATTTT
cdr3_aa: CASRADTDTQYF

v_call: TRBV6-4
d_call: NA
clone_size: NA
j_call: TRBJ2-5
cdr3_nt: TGTGCCAGCAGTGCGGGAGCGGAAGAGACCCAGTACTTC
cdr3_aa: CASSAGAEETQYF

v_call: TRBV29-1
d_call: NA
clone_size: NA
j_call: TRBJ1-6
cdr3_nt: TGCAGCCCTTGGGAGGGACAAATGGGTATGGATTCACCCCTCCACTTT
cdr3_aa: CSPWEGQMGMDSPLHF

v_call: TRBV6-6
d_call: NA
clone_size: NA
j_call: TRBJ1-6
cdr3_nt: TGTGCCAGCAGTTACGCGGAAATAAATTCACCCCTCCACTTT
cdr3_aa: CASSYAEINSPLHF

v_call: TRBV30
d_call: NA
clone_size: NA
j_call: TRBJ1-5
cdr3_nt: TGTGCCTGGAGTGTTAACAGGGCCGCAGGGCCCCAGCATTTT
cdr3_aa: CAWSVNRAAGPQHF

v_call: TRBV19
d_call: NA
clone_size: NA
j_call: TRBJ1-1
cdr3_nt: TGTGCCAGTAGTAAAGGGGTGAACACTGAAGCTTTCTTT
cdr3_aa: CASSKGVNTEAFF